The clone carrying this TCR beta chain has only a few counts. Its antigen is unknown. MiXCR, run by TCRdb on the 5' RACE reads, gives a single entry per CDR3 protein. The table includes 300,000 to 400,000 distinct CDR3 sequences, around 30% detected once. Trimming took 3 bases from V and 3 from J, leaving 25 bases between them. The V gene's germline CDR1 is KGHSH and CDR2 LQKENI. CDR3 length: 19 residues. This sample is part of a study of T-cell memory formation after mild COVID-19. At the level of the study: TCR clusters mostly belonged to single donors.

Whole-study findings and limits: Memory sampled before infection contained some responding clones, suggesting cross-reactive memory joined. Shrinking CD4+ clones resided mostly in CM and EM, and CD8+ ones in EMRA. SARS-CoV-2 specificity was not confirmed for second-wave clones peaking on day 37.

The rearrangement links TRBV18 to TRBJ2-3; D perhaps matches TRBD1 (6 bases). This clonotype was obtained from an adult woman who had mild COVID-19 (a few samples of this study predate the infection). Cell type and time point are not known. Sequenced input: PBMCs or a T cell subset sorted from them (not recorded which). CDR3 in DNA: TGTGCCAGCTCACCGCTCGTTACAGGGCCACGTTCGGAGACAGATACGCAGTATTTT. This codes for CASSPLVTGPRSETDTQYF.